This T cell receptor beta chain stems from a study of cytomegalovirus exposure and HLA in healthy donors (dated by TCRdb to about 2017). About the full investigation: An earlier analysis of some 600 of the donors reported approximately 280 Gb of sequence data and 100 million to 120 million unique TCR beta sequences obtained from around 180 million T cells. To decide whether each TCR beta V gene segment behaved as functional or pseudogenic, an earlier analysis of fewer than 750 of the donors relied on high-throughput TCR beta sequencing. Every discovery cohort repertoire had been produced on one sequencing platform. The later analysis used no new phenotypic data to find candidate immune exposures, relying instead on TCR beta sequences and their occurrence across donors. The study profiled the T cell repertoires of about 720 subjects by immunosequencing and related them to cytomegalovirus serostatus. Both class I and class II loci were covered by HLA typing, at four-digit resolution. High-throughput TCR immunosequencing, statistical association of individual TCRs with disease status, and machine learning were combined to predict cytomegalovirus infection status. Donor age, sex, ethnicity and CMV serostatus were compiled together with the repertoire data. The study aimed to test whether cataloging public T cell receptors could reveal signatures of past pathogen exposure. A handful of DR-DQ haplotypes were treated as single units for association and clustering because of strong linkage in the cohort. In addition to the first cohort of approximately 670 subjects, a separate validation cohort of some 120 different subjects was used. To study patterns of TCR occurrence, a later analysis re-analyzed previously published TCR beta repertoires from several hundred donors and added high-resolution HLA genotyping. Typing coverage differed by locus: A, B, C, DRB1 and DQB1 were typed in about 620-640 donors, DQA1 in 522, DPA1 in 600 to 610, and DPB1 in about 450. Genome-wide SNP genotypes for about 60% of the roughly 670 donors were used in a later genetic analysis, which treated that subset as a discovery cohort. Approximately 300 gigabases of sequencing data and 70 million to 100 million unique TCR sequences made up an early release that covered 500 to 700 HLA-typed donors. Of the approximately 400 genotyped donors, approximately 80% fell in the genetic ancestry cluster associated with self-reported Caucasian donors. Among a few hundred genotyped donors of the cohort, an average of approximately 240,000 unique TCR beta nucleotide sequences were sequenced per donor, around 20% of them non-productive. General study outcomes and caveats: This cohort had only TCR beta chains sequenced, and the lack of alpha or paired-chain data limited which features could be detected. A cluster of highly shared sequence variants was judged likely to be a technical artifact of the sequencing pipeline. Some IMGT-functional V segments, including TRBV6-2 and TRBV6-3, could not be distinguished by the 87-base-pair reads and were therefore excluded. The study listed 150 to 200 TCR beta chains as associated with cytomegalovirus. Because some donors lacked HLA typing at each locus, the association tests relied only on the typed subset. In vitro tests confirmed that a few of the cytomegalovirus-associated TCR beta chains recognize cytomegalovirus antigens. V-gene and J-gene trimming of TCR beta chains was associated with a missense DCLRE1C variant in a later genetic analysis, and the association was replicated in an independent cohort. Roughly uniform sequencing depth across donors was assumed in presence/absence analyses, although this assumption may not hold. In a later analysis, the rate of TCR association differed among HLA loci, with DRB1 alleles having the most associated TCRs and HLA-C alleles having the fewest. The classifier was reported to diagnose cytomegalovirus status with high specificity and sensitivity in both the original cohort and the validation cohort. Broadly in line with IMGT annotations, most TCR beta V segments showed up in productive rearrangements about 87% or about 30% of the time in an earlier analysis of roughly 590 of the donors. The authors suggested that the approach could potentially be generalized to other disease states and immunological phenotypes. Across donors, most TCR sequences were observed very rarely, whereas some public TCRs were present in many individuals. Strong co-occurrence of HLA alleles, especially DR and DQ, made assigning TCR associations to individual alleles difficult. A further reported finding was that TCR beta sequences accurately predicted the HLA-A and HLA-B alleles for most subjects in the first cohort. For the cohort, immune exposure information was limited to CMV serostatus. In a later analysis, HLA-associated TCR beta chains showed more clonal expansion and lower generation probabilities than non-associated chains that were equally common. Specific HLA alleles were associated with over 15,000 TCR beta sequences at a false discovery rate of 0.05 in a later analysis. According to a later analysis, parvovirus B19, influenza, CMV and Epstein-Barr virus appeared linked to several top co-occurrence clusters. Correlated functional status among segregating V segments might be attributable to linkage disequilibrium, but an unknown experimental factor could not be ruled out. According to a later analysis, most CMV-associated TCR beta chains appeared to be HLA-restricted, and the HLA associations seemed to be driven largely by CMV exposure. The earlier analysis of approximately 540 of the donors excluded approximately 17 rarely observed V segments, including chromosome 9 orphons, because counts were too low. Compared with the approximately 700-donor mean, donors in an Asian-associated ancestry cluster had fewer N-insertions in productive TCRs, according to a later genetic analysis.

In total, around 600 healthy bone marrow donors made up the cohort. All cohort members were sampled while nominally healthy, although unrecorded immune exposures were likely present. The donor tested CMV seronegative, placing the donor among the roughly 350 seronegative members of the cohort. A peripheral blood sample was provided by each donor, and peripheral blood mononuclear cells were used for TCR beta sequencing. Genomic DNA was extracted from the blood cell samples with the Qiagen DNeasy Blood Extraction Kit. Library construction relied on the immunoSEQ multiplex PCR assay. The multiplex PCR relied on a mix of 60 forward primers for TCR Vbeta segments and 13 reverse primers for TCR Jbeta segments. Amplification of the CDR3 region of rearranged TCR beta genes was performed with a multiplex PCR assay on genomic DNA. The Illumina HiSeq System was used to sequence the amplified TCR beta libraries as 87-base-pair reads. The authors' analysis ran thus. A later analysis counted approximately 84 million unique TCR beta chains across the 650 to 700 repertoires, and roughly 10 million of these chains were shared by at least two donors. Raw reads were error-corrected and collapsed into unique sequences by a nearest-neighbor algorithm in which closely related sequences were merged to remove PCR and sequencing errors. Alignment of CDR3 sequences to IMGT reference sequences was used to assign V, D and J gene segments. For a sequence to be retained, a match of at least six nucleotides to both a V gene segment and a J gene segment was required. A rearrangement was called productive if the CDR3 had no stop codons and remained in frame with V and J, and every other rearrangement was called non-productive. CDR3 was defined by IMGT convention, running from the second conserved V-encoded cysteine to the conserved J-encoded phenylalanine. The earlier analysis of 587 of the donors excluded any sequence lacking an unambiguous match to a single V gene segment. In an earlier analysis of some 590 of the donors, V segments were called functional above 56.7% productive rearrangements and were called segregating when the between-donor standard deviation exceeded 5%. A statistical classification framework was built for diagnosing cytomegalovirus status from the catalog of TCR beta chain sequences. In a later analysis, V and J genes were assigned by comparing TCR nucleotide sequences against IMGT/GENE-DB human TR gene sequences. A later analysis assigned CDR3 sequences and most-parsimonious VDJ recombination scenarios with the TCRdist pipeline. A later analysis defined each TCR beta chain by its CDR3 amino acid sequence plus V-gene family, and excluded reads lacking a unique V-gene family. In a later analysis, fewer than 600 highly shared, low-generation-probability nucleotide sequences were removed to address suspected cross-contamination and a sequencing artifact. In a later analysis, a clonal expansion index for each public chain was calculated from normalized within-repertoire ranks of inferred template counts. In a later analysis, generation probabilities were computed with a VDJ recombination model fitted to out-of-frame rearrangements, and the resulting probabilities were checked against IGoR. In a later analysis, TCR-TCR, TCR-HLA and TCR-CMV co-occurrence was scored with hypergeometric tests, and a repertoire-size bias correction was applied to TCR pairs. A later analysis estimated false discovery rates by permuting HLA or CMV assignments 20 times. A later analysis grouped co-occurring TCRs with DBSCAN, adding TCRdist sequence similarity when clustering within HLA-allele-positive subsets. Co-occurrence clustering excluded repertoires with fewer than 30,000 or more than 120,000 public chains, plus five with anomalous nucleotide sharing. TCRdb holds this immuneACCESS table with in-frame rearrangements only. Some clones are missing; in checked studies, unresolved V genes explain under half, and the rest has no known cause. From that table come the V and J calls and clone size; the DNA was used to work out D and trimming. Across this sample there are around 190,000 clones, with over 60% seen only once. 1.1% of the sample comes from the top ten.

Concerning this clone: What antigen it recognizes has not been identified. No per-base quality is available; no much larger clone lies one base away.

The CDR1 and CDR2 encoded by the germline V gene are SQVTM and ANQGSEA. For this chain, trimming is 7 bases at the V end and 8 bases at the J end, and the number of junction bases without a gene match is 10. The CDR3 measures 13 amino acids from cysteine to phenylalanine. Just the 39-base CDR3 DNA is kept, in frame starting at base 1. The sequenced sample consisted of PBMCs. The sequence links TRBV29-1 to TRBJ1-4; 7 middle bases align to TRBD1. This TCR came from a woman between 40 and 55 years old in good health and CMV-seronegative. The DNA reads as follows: TGCAGCGCGTACAGGGGAAGGGGAGAAAAACTGTTTTTT. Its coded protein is CSAYRGRGEKLFF.